The 11 T cell receptor beta chains given below trace back to one sample, sequenced in a study of blood T cells in healthy people across ages. Using a J-beta primer mix together with a sample-barcoded 5' primer, a second PCR was run for 7 to 11 cycles. TCRdb redid the calling of the 5' RACE reads with MiXCR, one entry per CDR3 protein. The sample includes about 1.5 million distinct CDR3 sequences, roughly 43% of them seen just once. Sequencing used blood. Source of these receptors: a woman aged 18-29 years in good health.

The table lists this clonotype with a few counts. This chain connects TRBV6-6 to TRBJ1-2; D gene uncertain. Trimming shortened V by 5 bases and J by 6 bases, and 4 bases separated the two germline ends. CDR3 size: 10 residues. CDR1 is MNHNY, CDR2 SVGAGI, per germline (reference sequence). The CDR3: CASSTDGYTF. CDR3 DNA sequence: TGTGCCAGCAGTACAGATGGCTACACCTTC.

The table lists this clonotype with many counts. The rearrangement links TRBV29-1 to TRBJ2-3; 7 positions agree with TRBD1. Germline V gene lookup returns CDR1 SQVTM and CDR2 ANQGSEA. The CDR3 loop spans 15 amino acids. J lost 7 bases, V lost 3 bases, and 13 bases had no gene match. The CDR3 bases are TGCAGCGTTGAGGGGGAGACAGGGTACCGCTATACGCAGTATTTT. This gives the protein CSVEGETGYRYTQYF.

A remark on this clonotype: This may be a read error: a much more frequent sequence differs by one nucleotide. The chain employs TRBV7-2 and TRBJ1-4, with D uncertain. Germline CDR1 SGHTA, CDR2 FQGNSA. V lost 5 bases and J 7 bases, leaving 14 bases between the germline ends. The CDR3 spans 14 residues. The CDR3 region has the DNA TGTGCCAGCAGCGTAGGGAGAAGGAGTGAAAAACTGTTTTTT. The encoded protein is CASSVGRRSEKLFF.

The genes are TRBV7-2 and TRBJ2-7, with unresolved D. The V end lost 5 bases, the J end lost 4 bases, and 9 bases lay between the germline ends. The CDR3 runs to 12 residues. CDR1 is SGHTA, CDR2 FQGNSA, per germline. The chain's CDR3 is CASSQTRYEQYF. As DNA, the CDR3 is TGTGCCAGCAGCCAAACTCGATACGAGCAGTACTTC.

There are many counts of this clonotype. The rearrangement links TRBV18 to TRBJ2-5; no reliable D call. The V gene lost 2 bases and the J gene lost 5 bases, with 9 bases spanning the gap. Germline CDR1 and CDR2: KGHSH and LQKENI. This CDR3 contains 13 residues. For the CDR3, the DNA is TGTGCCAGCTCACCAAGGCTCGGCGAGACCCAGTACTTC. This gives the protein CASSPRLGETQYF.

The chain couples TRBV12-3 or TRBV12-4 to TRBJ2-2; 11 bases match TRBD2. This CDR3 has 19 residues. Trimming removed 1 base from V and 1 base from J; junction bases left unmatched: 8. Here the CDR3 reads CASSLVMLAGGLNTGELFF. The CDR3 DNA is TGTGCCAGCAGTTTAGTGATGCTAGCGGGAGGCCTGAACACCGGGGAGCTGTTTTTT.

The genes are TRBV20-1 and TRBJ2-1; D assignment may be TRBD1 or TRBD2 (5 bases each). The CDR3 contains 14 residues. V was shortened by 3 bases and J by 11 bases, with 20 bases between the two germline ends. From germline, CDR1 is DFQATT and CDR2 SNEGSKA (reference sequence). CDR3 nucleotide sequence: TGCAGTGCTAGCCCCGTAAGCAGGGAGAGTAAGCAGTTCTTC. Translation: CSASPVSRESKQFF.

Here the CDR3 reads CASSHDLFNEQFF. In DNA form, the CDR3 reads TGTGCCAGCAGCCACGACCTCTTTAATGAGCAGTTCTTC. V usage is TRBV14 and J usage is TRBJ2-1; D gene uncertain. Germline V gene lookup returns CDR1 SGHDN and CDR2 FVKESK. This CDR3 is built from 13 residues. V dropped 3 bases and J dropped 7 bases, with 10 bases sitting between them.

V and J are TRBV6-6 and TRBJ2-3; D not certain. CDR3 length: 14 residues. CDR1 MNHNY and CDR2 SVGAGI come from the germline V gene (reference sequence). V gave up 8 bases and J gave up 0 bases, with 12 bases separating them. The CDR3 loop reads CASEKSTSTDTQYF. The CDR3 DNA reads TGTGCCAGCGAGAAGAGTACTAGCACAGATACGCAGTATTTT.

Points on this clonotype: Just one base apart from a much larger clone, this may be a read error. The chain is built from TRBV20-1 and TRBJ2-5; D may be TRBD1 (6 bases). V lost 0 bases and J lost 11, with 16 bases in between. The CDR3 length is 13 residues. From germline, CDR1 is DFQATT and CDR2 SNEGSKA (reference sequence). The CDR3 here is CSARDRWDNEQYF. The CDR3 DNA is TGCAGTGCTAGAGATCGATGGGACAATGAGCAGTACTTC.

This clonotype has a count of ten or more. With a much larger clone just one base away, this may be a read error. The chain combines TRBV20-1 with TRBJ2-5; D assignment may be TRBD1 or TRBD2 (7 bases each). The closer fit of TRBJ2-7 to the DNA end suggests the J call may be wrong. CDR1 and CDR2 (germline): DFQATT, SNEGSKA (reference sequence). The CDR3 runs to 13 residues. The CDR3 is CSASGLGGFEQYF. As DNA, the CDR3 is TGCAGTGCTAGCGGACTAGGGGGCTTCGAGCAGTACTTC.